This T cell receptor beta chain was documented in a study of T cells in tuberculosis. Whole-study context: In South Africa, adults with active tuberculosis were compared with IGRA-negative and latently infected IGRA-positive adolescents.

Findings of the study overall: Active tuberculosis TCR-alpha repertoires lay closer to GMM-specific TCRs than IGRA-negative controls, suggesting clonal expansion. The TCR-beta difference was not significant; alpha differences partly reflected length.

The germline CDR1 and CDR2 sequences are MDHEN and SYDVKM. V was trimmed by 5 bases and J by 1 base, leaving 2 bases between them. The CDR3 length is 11 residues. Assay used: immunoSEQ multiplex PCR; TCRdb lists only in-frame clones, some missing. The repertoire holds 30,000 to 35,000 clones, approximately 93% seen once, with roughly 2% in the top ten. A few counts support this clone. Antigen: not known. The receptor's source is a donor under 30 with latent tuberculosis or without tuberculosis infection. The sequencing input was PBMCs. The chain carries TRBV28 and TRBJ1-1; D uncertain. In DNA form, the CDR3 reads TGTGCCAGCAGTCGGAACACTGAAGCTTTCTTT. It translates to CASSRNTEAFF.